This TCR beta chain comes out of a study of Ad26.COV2.S vaccination and SARS-CoV-2 variants. Study context: Donor had been placed in the Ad26.COV2.S arm of the COV1001 trial. Once or twice, 56 days apart, Ad26.COV2.S was delivered intramuscularly. Study-wide points: Analytic work on TCR breadth and depth might have understated the full extent of total T cell responses.

Documented treatment: 15 to 20 received Ad26.COV2.S at low or high dose, single or two shots; roughly five received placebo; per-sample allocation not given. Sampling took place 63 days after the first vaccine or placebo injection. Turning to this clone: Its antigen is undetermined.

Trimming removed 6 bases from V and 4 bases from J; junction bases left unmatched: 8. Looked up from germline, CDR1 is MNHEY and CDR2 is SVGAGI. The CDR3 length is 15 residues. Assay used: immunoSEQ multiplex PCR; TCRdb lists only in-frame clones, some missing. The profile shows 300,000 to 400,000 clones, 87% of them singletons. The chain couples TRBV6-5 to TRBJ1-5, with TRBD1 matching 8 bases. The origin of this receptor is a person aged 18-65 years who received the Ad26.COV2.S COVID-19 vaccine or a placebo. The starting material was peripheral blood, obtained in a trial of Ad26.COV2.S vaccine versus placebo. Here the CDR3 DNA reads TGTGCCAGCAGGGCGACCGGGACAGGAAATCAGCCCCAGCATTTT. It yields the protein CASRATGTGNQPQHF.